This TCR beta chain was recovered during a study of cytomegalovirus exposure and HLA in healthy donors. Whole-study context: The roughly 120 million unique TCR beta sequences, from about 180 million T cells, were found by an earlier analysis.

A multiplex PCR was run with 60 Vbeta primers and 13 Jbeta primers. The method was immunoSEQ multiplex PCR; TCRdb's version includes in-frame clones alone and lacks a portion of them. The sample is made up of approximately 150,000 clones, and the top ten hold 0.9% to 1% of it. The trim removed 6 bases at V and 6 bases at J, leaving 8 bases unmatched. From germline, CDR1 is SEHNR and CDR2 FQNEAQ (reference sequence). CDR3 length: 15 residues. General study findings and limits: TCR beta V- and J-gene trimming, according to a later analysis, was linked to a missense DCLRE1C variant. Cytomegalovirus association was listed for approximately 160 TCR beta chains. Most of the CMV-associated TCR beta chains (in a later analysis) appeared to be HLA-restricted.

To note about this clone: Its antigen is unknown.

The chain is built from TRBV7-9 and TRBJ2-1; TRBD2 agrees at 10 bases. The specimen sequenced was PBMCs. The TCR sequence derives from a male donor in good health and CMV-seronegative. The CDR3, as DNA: TGTGCCAGCAGGTCAAGCGGGGGGGCTCTCAATGAGCAGTTCTTC. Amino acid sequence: CASRSSGGALNEQFF.